These 23 T cell receptor beta chains share one sample of origin, sequenced in a study of cytotoxic CD8 clonotypes in ibrutinib-treated CLL. Only in-frame clones appear in the TCRdb table, and some are missing; sequencing was by immunoSEQ multiplex PCR. Counted here are roughly 220,000 clones, more than 70% occurring once; the ten biggest clones make up 11%. This specimen was PBMCs, taken after 12 months of ibrutinib treatment. These receptors all come from a human donor with chronic lymphocytic leukemia.

This clone is a singleton in its sample. The CDR3 loop reads CASSLAGGNKRYEQYF. The CDR3 DNA follows: TGCGCCAGCAGCTTGGCCGGGGGGAATAAGCGGTACGAGCAGTACTTC. The rearrangement joins TRBV5-1 to TRBJ2-7; 7 bases align to TRBD2. The CDR3 is made up of 16 amino acids. V shed 0 bases and J 4 bases; nucleotides not matched to a gene: 10. From germline, CDR1 is SGHRS and CDR2 YFSETQ.

The V call is TRBV5-4, the J call TRBJ2-1; D uncertain. Looked up from germline, CDR1 is SGHNT and CDR2 is YYREEE (reference sequence). This CDR3 spans 14 amino acids. Trimming shortened V by 5 bases and J by 4 bases, and 13 bases separated the two germline ends. CDR3 sequence: CASRFRPGYNEQFF. The CDR3 DNA reads TGTGCCAGCAGGTTCCGGCCCGGGTACAATGAGCAGTTCTTC. The complete variable domain, with remaining parts taken from reference TRBV5-4 and TRBJ2-1, reads ETGVTQSPTHLIKTRGQQVTLRCSSQSGHNTVSWYQQALGQGPQFIFQYYREEENGRGNFPPRFSGLQFPNYSSELNVNALELDDSALYLCASRFRPGYNEQFFGPGTRLTVL.

This chain uses TRBV15 with TRBJ1-5; the D is unclear. The ends were cut back, 0 bases at V and 4 bases at J, with 16 bases in the middle. Per germline, CDR1 LNHNV and CDR2 YYDKDF (reference sequence). CDR3 length: 17 amino acids. For the CDR3, the DNA is TGTGCCACCAGCAGAGACGATCTCTGGTGGGCTAATCAGCCCCAGCATTTT. Protein sequence: CATSRDDLWWANQPQHF.

The chain recombines TRBV10-1 with TRBJ2-1; the match to TRBD1 covers 8 bases. The ends lost 3 bases at V and 1 base at J; junction bases unmatched: 5. The CDR3 is 16 residues long. CDR1 and CDR2 from the germline V gene are WNHNN and SYGVQD (reference sequence). The chain's CDR3 is CASSDYGQGSYNEQFF. CDR3 bases: TGCGCCAGCAGTGATTACGGACAGGGTTCCTACAATGAGCAGTTCTTC.

The chain employs TRBV29-1 and TRBJ1-2, with TRBD1 as a possible D gene (6 bases). V was trimmed by 4 bases and J by 5 bases, leaving 14 bases between them. CDR3 length: 13 residues. The germline V gene encodes CDR1 SQVTM and CDR2 ANQGSEA. CDR3 sequence reads: CSVVLGAPYGYTF. As DNA, the CDR3 is TGCAGCGTTGTGCTGGGGGCCCCATATGGCTACACCTTC.

The gene calls are TRBV5-1 and TRBJ1-1; D is undetermined. This CDR3 is built from 13 residues. CDR1 and CDR2 from the germline V gene are SGHRS and YFSETQ. V lost 7 bases, J lost 4 bases, and 14 bases lay in between. CDR3: CASGMGLGTEAFF. The CDR3 DNA follows: TGCGCCAGCGGGATGGGGTTAGGCACTGAAGCTTTCTTT. The full variable domain, with the rest looked up from reference TRBV5-1 and TRBJ1-1, is KAGVTQTPRYLIKTRGQQVTLSCSPISGHRSVSWYQQTPGQGLQFLFEYFSETQRNKGNFPGRFSGRQFSNSRSEMNVSTLELGDSALYLCASGMGLGTEAFFGQGTRLTVV.

This chain joins TRBV29-1 and TRBJ2-1; D is unclear. The CDR3 has 13 amino acids. The V gene lost 6 bases and the J gene lost 3 bases, with 12 bases spanning the gap. CDR1 is SQVTM and CDR2 is ANQGSEA in the germline V gene. DNA for the CDR3: TGCAGCGTCCGGGTCGACCTCTACAATGAGCAGTTCTTC. Amino acids: CSVRVDLYNEQFF.

As for this clone: One end of the junction varies from germline; a read error may be responsible. The J gene is TRBJ2-7, the V gene TRBV6-4; 10 nucleotides align to TRBD1. Germline V gene sequence: CDR1 MRHNA, CDR2 SNTAGT. The CDR3 totals 13 residues. CDR3 DNA sequence: TGTGCCAGCATTGACAGGGGGCGCGGCGAGCAGTACTTC. Its translation is CASIDRGRGEQYF.

The chain carries TRBV6-5 and TRBJ2-3, with 10 positions matching TRBD1. J was trimmed by 5 bases and V by 4 bases; bases with no gene match: 6. CDR1 MNHEY and CDR2 SVGAGI come from the germline V gene. This CDR3 is 15 amino acids long. CDR3 sequence reads: CASSSGQGSIDTQYF. Written as DNA, the CDR3 is TGTGCCAGCAGTTCGGGACAGGGGAGTATAGATACGCAGTATTTT.

DNA for the CDR3: TGTGCCAGCAGTTATAGACAGACTGGCACAGATACGCAGTATTTT. Protein sequence: CASSYRQTGTDTQYF. V usage is TRBV6-5 and J usage is TRBJ2-3; perhaps TRBD1 as D (5 bases). CDR3 length: 15 amino acids. CDR1 and CDR2 (germline): MNHEY, SVGAGI. V shed 3 bases and J shed 1 base, with 11 bases lying between them.

The rearrangement uses TRBV2 and TRBJ2-2; TRBD2 matches 8 bases. Germline V CDR1 and CDR2: SNHLY, FYNNEI. The CDR3 is made up of 16 amino acids. The junction had 12 bases not matched to a gene; V was cut back by 5 bases and J by 7 bases. This CDR3 reads CASSRYSGMHIGELFF. CDR3 DNA sequence: TGTGCCAGCAGTCGTTATAGCGGGATGCATATCGGGGAGCTGTTTTTT.

The chain carries TRBV5-1 and TRBJ2-7; D possibly matches TRBD1 or TRBD2 (6 bases each). Germline values: CDR1 SGHRS, CDR2 YFSETQ. Trimming took off 4 bases at V and 7 bases at J, with 12 bases between the two ends. The length of the CDR3 is 12 residues. The CDR3 sequence is CASSTQGLEQYF. The CDR3 coding sequence is TGCGCCAGCAGCACACAGGGACTGGAGCAGTACTTC.

This clone appeared a single time. The rearrangement uses TRBV19 and TRBJ2-7; TRBD1 aligns across 8 bases. V lost 5 bases to trimming and J lost 4 bases; unmatched junction nucleotides: 7. The length of the CDR3 is 14 residues. Germline lookup yields CDR1 LNHDA and CDR2 SQIVND (reference sequence). In nucleotides, the CDR3 is TGTGCCAGTAGTTACGGGACAGGAGATTACGAGCAGTACTTC. This codes for CASSYGTGDYEQYF.

This chain uses TRBV28 with TRBJ2-7; 7 bases map to TRBD2. The CDR3 is 14 amino acids. CDR1 MDHEN and CDR2 SYDVKM come from the germline V gene. J gave up 1 base and V 7 bases, and 7 bases lay outside the gene matches. The CDR3 DNA reads TGTGCCAGCACCTCTCCCGGGAGGTCCTACGAGCAGTACTTC. This gives the protein CASTSPGRSYEQYF.

V gene TRBV2 combines with J gene TRBJ1-1; TRBD1 is a possible D gene (6 bases). From germline, CDR1 is SNHLY and CDR2 FYNNEI. V was pared by 8 bases and J by 4 bases, with 17 bases between. This CDR3 has 14 residues. CDR3 sequence: CASGEQGHSTEAFF. The CDR3 DNA is TGTGCCAGCGGCGAACAGGGCCATAGCACTGAAGCTTTCTTT.

This chain links TRBV6-6 with TRBJ1-5, with D possibly being TRBD1 (5 bases). Trimming shortened V by 3 bases and J by 13 bases, and 13 bases separated the two germline ends. This CDR3 spans 12 amino acids. Per the germline V gene, CDR1 is MNHNY and CDR2 is SVGAGI (reference sequence). CDR3: CASSYDWGEQHF. CDR3 DNA sequence: TGTGCCAGCAGTTATGATTGGGGGGAGCAGCATTTT.

The chain uses TRBV30 and TRBJ1-5; 8 nucleotides agree with TRBD1. Germline-derived CDR1 and CDR2 are GTSNPN and SVGIG (reference sequence). Germline trimming cut 4 bases from V and 6 bases from J; bases unmatched to any gene: 5. The CDR3 is 13 residues long. The CDR3 reads CAWIGQGGQPQHF. CDR3 coding DNA: TGTGCCTGGATAGGACAGGGAGGTCAGCCCCAGCATTTT.

The gene calls are TRBV18 and TRBJ2-1; a weak D match, TRBD1 (6 bases). The CDR3 is made up of 14 amino acids. The V end lost 1 base, the J end lost 5 bases, and 9 bases lay between the germline ends. Germline assignment: CDR1 KGHSH and CDR2 LQKENI. Here the CDR3 DNA reads TGTGCCAGCTCACCACAGGACAGTAACAATGAGCAGTTCTTC. Encoded protein: CASSPQDSNNEQFF.

The V call is TRBV4-1, the J call TRBJ1-2, with D maybe TRBD1 (6 bases). V was clipped by 10 bases and J by 8 bases, with 14 bases between them. The germline gives CDR1 MGHRA, CDR2 YSYEKL. The length of the CDR3 is 11 residues. CDR3 bases: TGCGCCACCTCCGCAGGGGTCGGCTACACCTTC. It specifies CATSAGVGYTF.

The rearrangement links TRBV6-5 to TRBJ2-1; possibly TRBD1 for D (6 bases). The germline V and J ends were trimmed by 6 bases and 6 bases, with 15 bases remaining between them. The CDR3 has 14 residues. From germline, CDR1 is MNHEY and CDR2 SVGAGI. CDR3 loop: CASSPRDTINEQFF. The CDR3 DNA reads as TGTGCCAGCAGCCCCCGGGACACCATCAATGAGCAGTTCTTC.

The chain uses TRBV27 and TRBJ1-1; D unresolved. Trimming removed 0 bases at V and 1 base at J, with 6 bases between. Per germline, CDR1 MNHEY and CDR2 SMNVEV (reference sequence). This CDR3 region has 14 residues. CDR3 residues: CASSLSLANTEAFF. The CDR3 coding sequence is TGTGCCAGCAGTTTATCTTTAGCGAACACTGAAGCTTTCTTT.

This clone has only a few counts. This chain connects TRBV11-2 to TRBJ2-7; TRBD1 matches at 9 bases. The trim removed 5 bases at V and 2 bases at J, leaving 4 bases unmatched. Germline V lookup: CDR1 SGHAT, CDR2 FQNNGV. The CDR3 length is 14 residues. CDR3 sequence reads: CASSEDRGAYEQYF. Written as DNA, the CDR3 is TGTGCCAGCAGCGAGGACAGGGGTGCCTACGAGCAGTACTTC. The entire variable domain, with the rest obtained from reference TRBV11-2 and TRBJ2-7, is as follows: EAGVAQSPRYKIIEKRQSVAFWCNPISGHATLYWYQQILGQGPKLLIQFQNNGVVDDSQLPKDRFSAERLKGVDSTLKIQPAKLEDSAVYLCASSEDRGAYEQYFGPGTRLTVT.

V and J are TRBV7-6 and TRBJ1-5, with 8 bases lining up with TRBD1. The germline gives CDR1 SGHVS, CDR2 FNYEAQ. There are 14 residues in the CDR3. The V gene end was trimmed by 6 bases and the J gene end by 5 bases; junction bases not matched to a gene: 6. DNA for the CDR3: TGTGCCAGCAGTCCGCAGGGGGCGCATCAGCCCCAGCATTTT. It yields the protein CASSPQGAHQPQHF. Full variable domain (remainder filled in from reference TRBV7-6 and TRBJ1-5): GAGVSQSPRYKVTKRGQDVALRCDPISGHVSLYWYRQALGQGPEFLTYFNYEAQQDKSGLPNDRFSAERPEGSISTLTIQRTEQRDSAMYRCASSPQGAHQPQHFGDGTRLSIL.